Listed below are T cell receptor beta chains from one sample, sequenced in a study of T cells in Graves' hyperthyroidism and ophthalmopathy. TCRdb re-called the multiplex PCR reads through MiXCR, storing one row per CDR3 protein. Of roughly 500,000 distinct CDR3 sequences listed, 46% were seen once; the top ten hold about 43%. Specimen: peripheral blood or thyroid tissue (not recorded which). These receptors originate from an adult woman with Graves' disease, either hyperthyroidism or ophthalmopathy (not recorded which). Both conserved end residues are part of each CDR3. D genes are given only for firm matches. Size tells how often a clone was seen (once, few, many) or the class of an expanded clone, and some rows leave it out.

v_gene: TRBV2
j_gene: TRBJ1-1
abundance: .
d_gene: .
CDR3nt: TGTGCCAGCACCAGGGGTGGGAACACTGAAGCTTTCTTT
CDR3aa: CASTRGGNTEAFF

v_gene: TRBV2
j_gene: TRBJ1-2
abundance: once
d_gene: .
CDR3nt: TGTGCCAGCCCGGGCTATGGCTACACCTTC
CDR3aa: CASPGYGYTF

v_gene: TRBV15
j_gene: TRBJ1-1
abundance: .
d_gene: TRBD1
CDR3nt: TGTGCCACCAGCAGAGGAGGTTGGGGCAGGGGGGACACTGAAGCTTTCTTT
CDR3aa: CATSRGGWGRGDTEAFF

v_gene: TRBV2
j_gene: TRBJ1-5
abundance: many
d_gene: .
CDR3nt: TGTGCCAGTGAAGGGGGGCTGAATCAGCCCCAGCATTTT
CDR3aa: CASEGGLNQPQHF

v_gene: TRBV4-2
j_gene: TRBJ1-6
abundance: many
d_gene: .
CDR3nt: TGTGCCAGCAGCCAACCGGACACGGCTCTTCTCCACTTT
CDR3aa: CASSQPDTALLHF

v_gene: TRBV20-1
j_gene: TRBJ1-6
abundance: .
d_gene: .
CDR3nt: TGCAGTGCTAGAGATCGTAGATCACCCCTCCACTTT
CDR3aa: CSARDRRSPLHF

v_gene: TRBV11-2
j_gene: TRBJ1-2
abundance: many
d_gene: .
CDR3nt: TGTGCCAGCAGCTTCTCAGGAGGGGTGAACTATGGCTACACCTTC
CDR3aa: CASSFSGGVNYGYTF

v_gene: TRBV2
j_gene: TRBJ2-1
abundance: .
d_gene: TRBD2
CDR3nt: TGTGCCGGCGGGCTAGCGGGAGGGCCCTCCTACAATGAGCAGTTCTTC
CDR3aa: CAGGLAGGPSYNEQFF

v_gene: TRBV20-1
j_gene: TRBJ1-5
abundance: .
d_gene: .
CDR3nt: TGCAGTGCTAGTATGGCTAGCAATCAGCCCCAGCATTTT
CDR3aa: CSASMASNQPQHF

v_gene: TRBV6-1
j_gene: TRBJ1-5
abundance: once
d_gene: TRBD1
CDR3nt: TGTGCCAGCAGTGGAAATACAGGGGCCGGTAGCAATCAGCCCCAGCATTTT
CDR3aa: CASSGNTGAGSNQPQHF

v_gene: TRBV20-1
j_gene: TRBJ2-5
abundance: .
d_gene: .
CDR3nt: TGCAGTGCTAGGCGGGGAGGCCCCCAAGAGACCCAGTACTTC
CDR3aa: CSARRGGPQETQYF

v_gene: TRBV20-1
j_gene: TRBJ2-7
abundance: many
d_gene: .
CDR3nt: TGCAGTCCGAGAGGTTACGAGCAGTACTTC
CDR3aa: CSPRGYEQYF

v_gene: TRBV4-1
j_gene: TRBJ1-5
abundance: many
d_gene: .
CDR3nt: TGCGCCAGCAGCCAAGCGTGGGCCGCAAATCAGCCCCAGCATTTT
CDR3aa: CASSQAWAANQPQHF

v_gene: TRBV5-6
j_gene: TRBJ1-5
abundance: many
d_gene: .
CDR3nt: TGTGCCAGCAGCTTGGGGGGATCCTATCAGCCCCAGCATTTT
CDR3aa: CASSLGGSYQPQHF

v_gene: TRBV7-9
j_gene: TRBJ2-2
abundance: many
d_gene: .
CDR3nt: TGTGCCAGCAGCACCCAACCAACCGGGGAGCTGTTTTTT
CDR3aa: CASSTQPTGELFF

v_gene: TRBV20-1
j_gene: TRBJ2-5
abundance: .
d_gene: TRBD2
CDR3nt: TGCAGTGCTGAGACTAGCGGGCGACCCCAAGAGACCCAGTACTTC
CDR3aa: CSAETSGRPQETQYF

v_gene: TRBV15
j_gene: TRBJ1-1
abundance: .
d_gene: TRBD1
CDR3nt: TGTGCCACCAAACAGGGGGCGCGGGTTAACACTGAAGCTTTCTTT
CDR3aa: CATKQGARVNTEAFF

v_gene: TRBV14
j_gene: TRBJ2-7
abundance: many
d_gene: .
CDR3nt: TGTGCCAGCAGCCAATGGGGGGCTTTAAGAAGCGAGCAGTACTTC
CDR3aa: CASSQWGALRSEQYF